This T cell receptor (beta chain) emerged from a study of blood T cell repertoires in COVID-19. The wider study: T cells, B-cell-depleted T cells, or PBMCs supplied cDNA or gDNA.

Cohort allocation depended upon clinical history that participants reported. Original data processing: Amplified reference gene primers provided the basis for estimating nucleated cell counts. This table comes from immunoSEQ multiplex PCR, and its TCRdb copy is limited to in-frame clones, with some not included. From that table come the V and J calls and clone size; the DNA was used to work out D and trimming. The data hold 490,000 or so clones, with around 87% observed a single time. This CDR3 is built from 15 residues. Germline V CDR1 and CDR2: MNHEY, SMNVEV (reference sequence). The junction had 9 bases not matched to a gene; V was cut back by 5 bases and J by 6 bases.

This chain joins TRBV27 and TRBJ1-1, with TRBD1 identical over 10 bases. The source material was PBMCs or T cells enriched from blood (not recorded which). The receptor's source is a woman aged 35 to 49 who had recovered from COVID-19. DNA of the CDR3: TGTGCCAGCAGTCCGACAGGGGGCGCGGGGGCTGAAGCTTTCTTT. This codes for CASSPTGGAGAEAFF.